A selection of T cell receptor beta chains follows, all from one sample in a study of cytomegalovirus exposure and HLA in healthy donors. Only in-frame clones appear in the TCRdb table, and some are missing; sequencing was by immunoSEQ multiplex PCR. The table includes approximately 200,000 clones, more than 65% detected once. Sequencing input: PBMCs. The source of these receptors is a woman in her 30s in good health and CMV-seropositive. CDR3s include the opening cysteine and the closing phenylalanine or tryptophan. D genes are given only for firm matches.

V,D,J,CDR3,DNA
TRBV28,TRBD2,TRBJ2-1,CASSPLSGRGNNEQFF,TGTGCCAGCAGTCCTCTTAGCGGGAGGGGGAACAATGAGCAGTTCTTC
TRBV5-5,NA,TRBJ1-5,CASSYEGWGNQPQHF,TGTGCCAGCAGTTACGAGGGATGGGGTAATCAGCCCCAGCATTTT
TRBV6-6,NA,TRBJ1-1,CASSYVRGMNTEAFF,TGTGCCAGCAGTTACGTGAGGGGGATGAACACTGAAGCTTTCTTT
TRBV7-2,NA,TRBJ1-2,CASSLLGRFDYGYTF,TGTGCCAGCAGCTTATTGGGCAGGTTTGACTATGGCTACACCTTC
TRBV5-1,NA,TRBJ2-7,CASSYGGASVGEQYF,TGCGCCAGCAGCTACGGAGGGGCTAGCGTGGGCGAGCAGTACTTC
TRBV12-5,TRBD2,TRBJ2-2,CASGLSRDGGAGSTGELFF,TGTGCTAGTGGTTTGTCCCGAGACGGGGGGGCCGGGAGCACCGGGGAGCTGTTTTTT
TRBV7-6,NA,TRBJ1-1,CASSLVQGGTEAFF,TGTGCCAGCAGCTTAGTGCAGGGAGGGACTGAAGCTTTCTTT
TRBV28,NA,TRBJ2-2,CASSILITGELFF,TGTGCCAGCAGTATCCTAATAACCGGGGAGCTGTTTTTT
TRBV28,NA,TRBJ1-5,CASRDGAGSNQPQHF,TGTGCCAGCAGAGATGGGGCAGGAAGCAATCAGCCCCAGCATTTT
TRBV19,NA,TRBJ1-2,CASSMAVNYGYTF,TGTGCCAGTAGTATGGCAGTTAACTATGGCTACACCTTC